The rows below give T cell receptor beta chains drawn from one sample of a study of T cell responses to AZD1222 COVID-19 vaccine. Clones were sequenced by immunoSEQ multiplex PCR, and TCRdb holds only the in-frame ones, with some missing. The data hold 130,000 or so clones, with approximately 90% observed a single time. The material was peripheral blood, obtained on day 0 of AZD1222 vaccination. These receptors were obtained from an adult in good health. Each CDR3 is given without its conserved first and last residue.

V gene: TRBV10-1; CDR3 protein: ASSESLAGVNEQF
V gene: TRBV7-9; CDR3 protein: ASSSRGQGVLRGYT
V gene: TRBV28; CDR3 protein: ASQGRLDSPLH
V gene: TRBV29-1; CDR3 protein: SVARTGALTDTQY
V gene: TRBV6-2/TRBV6-3; CDR3 protein: ASSKAQGLAATDTQY
V gene: TRBV10-3; CDR3 protein: AISEQGGTAYGYT
V gene: TRBV19; CDR3 protein: AVARASGRGAGELF
V gene: TRBV3-1/TRBV3-2; CDR3 protein: ASSQDLRAVNEQF
V gene: TRBV27; CDR3 protein: ASMGRGRNSYEQY
V gene: TRBV7-2; CDR3 protein: ASSLVGGYGYT
V gene: TRBV29-1; CDR3 protein: SVEGSGQKYNEQF
V gene: TRBV12-3/TRBV12-4; CDR3 protein: ASSKIFYNEQF
V gene: TRBV3-1/TRBV3-2; CDR3 protein: ASSAPGQGAFEAF
V gene: TRBV11-3; CDR3 protein: ASSLSGNTEAF
V gene: TRBV28; CDR3 protein: ASSLDRGRNEQF
V gene: TRBV4-2; CDR3 protein: ASSQEQGPYNEQF
V gene: TRBV28; CDR3 protein: ASRPEAYGYT
V gene: TRBV5-5; CDR3 protein: ASSSLVRNEQF
V gene: TRBV6-2/TRBV6-3; CDR3 protein: ASSYGANNEQF
V gene: TRBV9; CDR3 protein: ASSSEATETDTQY
V gene: TRBV6-5; CDR3 protein: ASSYSGGLGEAF
V gene: TRBV7-2; CDR3 protein: ASSRDSLANYGYT
V gene: TRBV5-1; CDR3 protein: ASSLLGEETQY
V gene: TRBV7-9; CDR3 protein: ASSLRGNSYNEQF
V gene: TRBV27; CDR3 protein: ASSPLMGPHEQY
V gene: TRBV28; CDR3 protein: ASSSLDRGQDGYT
V gene: TRBV7-9; CDR3 protein: ASSLSRDTEAF
V gene: TRBV9; CDR3 protein: ASSITGTPKETQY
V gene: TRBV5-4; CDR3 protein: ASSPQTVVAGETQY
V gene: TRBV6-5; CDR3 protein: ASSSPTVKYSPLH
V gene: TRBV2; CDR3 protein: ATRGTNEKLF
V gene: TRBV2; CDR3 protein: ASSWDRIEQY
V gene: TRBV28; CDR3 protein: ASSQGASFGYT
V gene: TRBV3-1/TRBV3-2; CDR3 protein: ASSRGQPVAPYEQY
V gene: TRBV5-1; CDR3 protein: ASSLPEGQGAREQY
V gene: TRBV24-1; CDR3 protein: ATSESGTGSEETQY
V gene: TRBV6-5; CDR3 protein: ASSYATGAQPQH
V gene: TRBV18; CDR3 protein: ASSPLSSGANVLT
V gene: TRBV2; CDR3 protein: ASSVGRDSGNTIY
V gene: TRBV6-6; CDR3 protein: ASRPSGTGTDTQY
V gene: TRBV11-2; CDR3 protein: ASSLSLAGGPGDTQY
V gene: TRBV10-3; CDR3 protein: ATGGQGFGYT
V gene: TRBV19; CDR3 protein: ASSVRRSASTGELF
V gene: TRBV6-2/TRBV6-3; CDR3 protein: ASSATENQPQH
V gene: TRBV6-1; CDR3 protein: ASSEWTGGSLSSGNTIY
V gene: TRBV7-9; CDR3 protein: ASSLGDPRHT
V gene: TRBV5-1; CDR3 protein: ASSPRGTWDIQY
V gene: TRBV11-2; CDR3 protein: ASRSSGSDTQY
V gene: TRBV6-5; CDR3 protein: ASSYKSSGNTIY
V gene: TRBV2; CDR3 protein: ASSDGAGRQPQH
V gene: TRBV28; CDR3 protein: ASSRQDGQPQH
V gene: TRBV5-1; CDR3 protein: ASSLDTRNTGELF
V gene: TRBV6-5; CDR3 protein: ASSWTENQPQH
V gene: TRBV7-2; CDR3 protein: ASSASSSNQPQH
V gene: TRBV5-1; CDR3 protein: ASRIRTSSYEQY